A selection of T cell receptor beta chains follows, all from one sample in a study of blood T cell repertoires in COVID-19. Only in-frame clones appear in the TCRdb table, and some are missing; sequencing was by immunoSEQ multiplex PCR. The data contain some 460,000 clones, roughly 89% of them singletons. The sample taken for sequencing was peripheral blood. The origin of the receptors is a woman in her 30s with acute or convalescent COVID-19. Each CDR3 is given with its conserved first and last residue. Fields, in order: V gene, clone size, D gene, J gene, CDR3 protein, CDR3 DNA. A D gene is named only where the DNA matches it firmly. Only part of the rows carry a size: once, few, many, or a class if the clone is expanded.

V gene: TRBV28
clone size: once
D gene: .
J gene: TRBJ1-4
CDR3 protein: CASSLRRNEKLFF
CDR3 DNA: TGTGCCAGCAGCCTGAGGCGGAATGAAAAACTGTTTTTT

V gene: TRBV30
clone size: .
D gene: TRBD1
J gene: TRBJ2-1
CDR3 protein: CAWAGTANNEQFF
CDR3 DNA: TGTGCCTGGGCCGGGACAGCAAACAATGAGCAGTTCTTC

V gene: TRBV5-4
clone size: .
D gene: .
J gene: TRBJ2-2
CDR3 protein: CASSSGFTGELFF
CDR3 DNA: TGTGCCAGCAGCTCAGGGTTCACCGGGGAGCTGTTTTTT

V gene: TRBV5-1
clone size: once
D gene: TRBD1
J gene: TRBJ2-2
CDR3 protein: CASSLGRGQGTGELFF
CDR3 DNA: TGCGCCAGCAGCCTCGGACGGGGACAGGGGACCGGGGAGCTGTTTTTT

V gene: TRBV3-1/TRBV3-2
clone size: .
D gene: .
J gene: TRBJ2-2
CDR3 protein: CASSQEEGLDTGELFF
CDR3 DNA: TGTGCCAGCAGCCAAGAGGAGGGGTTGGACACCGGGGAGCTGTTTTTT

V gene: TRBV2
clone size: .
D gene: TRBD2
J gene: TRBJ2-7
CDR3 protein: CASSKSGGAYEQYF
CDR3 DNA: TGTGCCAGCAGTAAATCCGGGGGGGCCTACGAGCAGTACTTC

V gene: TRBV6-5
clone size: .
D gene: .
J gene: TRBJ1-5
CDR3 protein: CASSYRGKGQPQHF
CDR3 DNA: TGTGCCAGCAGTTATCGGGGGAAGGGTCAGCCCCAGCATTTT

V gene: TRBV24-1
clone size: once
D gene: TRBD2
J gene: TRBJ2-1
CDR3 protein: CATSDRLAGGPNEQFF
CDR3 DNA: TGTGCCACCAGTGATCGACTAGCGGGGGGGCCGAATGAGCAGTTCTTC

V gene: TRBV6-5
clone size: .
D gene: .
J gene: TRBJ1-2
CDR3 protein: CASTRTDRYGYTF
CDR3 DNA: TGTGCCAGCACCCGGACAGACCGCTATGGCTACACCTTC

V gene: TRBV7-6
clone size: .
D gene: .
J gene: TRBJ1-5
CDR3 protein: CASSLEAGSQPQHF
CDR3 DNA: TGTGCCAGCAGCTTAGAGGCCGGGAGTCAGCCCCAGCATTTT

V gene: TRBV15
clone size: once
D gene: TRBD1
J gene: TRBJ1-2
CDR3 protein: CATSSWQGATGYTF
CDR3 DNA: TGTGCCACCAGCAGTTGGCAGGGGGCTACGGGCTACACCTTC

V gene: TRBV16
clone size: .
D gene: TRBD2
J gene: TRBJ2-3
CDR3 protein: CASSQTSADTQYF
CDR3 DNA: TGTGCCAGCAGCCAGACTAGCGCCGATACGCAGTATTTT

V gene: TRBV27
clone size: once
D gene: .
J gene: TRBJ1-2
CDR3 protein: CASRGLDYGHTF
CDR3 DNA: TGTGCCAGCAGAGGACTGGACTATGGCCACACCTTC

V gene: TRBV9
clone size: .
D gene: TRBD2
J gene: TRBJ2-1
CDR3 protein: CASSPEPGLADNEQFF
CDR3 DNA: TGTGCCAGCAGCCCTGAACCGGGACTAGCGGACAATGAGCAGTTCTTC

V gene: TRBV2
clone size: .
D gene: .
J gene: TRBJ1-1
CDR3 protein: CAWQGSTEAFF
CDR3 DNA: TGTGCTTGGCAGGGGTCCACTGAAGCTTTCTTT

V gene: TRBV7-3
clone size: .
D gene: TRBD2
J gene: TRBJ2-3
CDR3 protein: CASSPAGDSTDTQYF
CDR3 DNA: TGTGCCAGCAGCCCCGCGGGGGATAGCACAGATACGCAGTATTTT

V gene: TRBV30
clone size: .
D gene: TRBD2
J gene: TRBJ2-5
CDR3 protein: CAGFSGAGGPETQYF
CDR3 DNA: TGTGCCGGATTCAGCGGAGCGGGGGGGCCAGAGACCCAGTACTTC

V gene: TRBV6-5
clone size: once
D gene: .
J gene: TRBJ2-2
CDR3 protein: CASSYSPQTGELFF
CDR3 DNA: TGTGCCAGCAGTTACTCTCCCCAAACCGGGGAGCTGTTTTTT

V gene: TRBV9
clone size: once
D gene: .
J gene: TRBJ1-2
CDR3 protein: CASSAYIRDTIYGYTF
CDR3 DNA: TGTGCCAGCAGCGCGTACATTAGGGACACGATCTATGGCTACACCTTC

V gene: TRBV6-1
clone size: .
D gene: .
J gene: TRBJ1-4
CDR3 protein: CASRESGYNEKLFF
CDR3 DNA: TGTGCCAGCAGAGAATCCGGGTACAATGAAAAACTGTTTTTT

V gene: TRBV6-5
clone size: .
D gene: .
J gene: TRBJ1-3
CDR3 protein: CASSYGGAAGNTIYF
CDR3 DNA: TGTGCCAGCAGTTACGGGGGGGCGGCTGGAAACACCATATATTTT

V gene: TRBV18
clone size: .
D gene: TRBD2
J gene: TRBJ2-1
CDR3 protein: CASSPAMGVAGPREQFF
CDR3 DNA: TGTGCCAGCTCACCCGCAATGGGGGTAGCGGGGCCAAGGGAGCAGTTCTTC

V gene: TRBV2
clone size: .
D gene: TRBD2
J gene: TRBJ2-5
CDR3 protein: CASKSSGDETQYF
CDR3 DNA: TGTGCCAGCAAGTCTAGCGGGGATGAGACCCAGTACTTC

V gene: TRBV9
clone size: .
D gene: .
J gene: TRBJ2-3
CDR3 protein: CASSVDRMGIDTQYF
CDR3 DNA: TGTGCCAGCAGCGTTGACAGGATGGGGATAGATACGCAGTATTTT

V gene: TRBV5-1
clone size: .
D gene: TRBD2
J gene: TRBJ2-2
CDR3 protein: CASSLGLANTGELFF
CDR3 DNA: TGCGCCAGCAGCCTGGGACTAGCGAACACCGGGGAGCTGTTTTTT

V gene: TRBV2
clone size: .
D gene: .
J gene: TRBJ2-3
CDR3 protein: CASSNYPERADTQYF
CDR3 DNA: TGTGCCAGCAGTAATTACCCGGAGAGGGCAGATACGCAGTATTTT

V gene: TRBV5-6
clone size: once
D gene: .
J gene: TRBJ2-5
CDR3 protein: CASSLSSRETQYF
CDR3 DNA: TGTGCCAGCAGCTTGAGTAGTCGAGAGACCCAGTACTTC

V gene: TRBV19
clone size: once
D gene: TRBD2
J gene: TRBJ2-5
CDR3 protein: CASSRRAGGNQETQYF
CDR3 DNA: TGTGCCAGTAGTAGACGAGCGGGGGGGAATCAAGAGACCCAGTACTTC

V gene: TRBV7-3
clone size: .
D gene: .
J gene: TRBJ2-5
CDR3 protein: CASSRTQGETQYF
CDR3 DNA: TGTGCCAGCAGCAGGACACAGGGCGAGACCCAGTACTTC

V gene: TRBV4-1
clone size: .
D gene: .
J gene: TRBJ1-1
CDR3 protein: CASSQLLGGLTEAFF
CDR3 DNA: TGCGCCAGCAGCCAACTTCTCGGGGGGCTCACTGAAGCTTTCTTT

V gene: TRBV2
clone size: .
D gene: TRBD1
J gene: TRBJ2-2
CDR3 protein: CASSPSRTGVSGELFF
CDR3 DNA: TGTGCCAGCAGCCCCTCTCGGACAGGGGTAAGCGGGGAGCTGTTTTTT

V gene: TRBV5-1
clone size: .
D gene: TRBD1
J gene: TRBJ1-2
CDR3 protein: CASSGGTEVNYGYTF
CDR3 DNA: TGCGCCAGCAGCGGAGGGACAGAGGTTAACTATGGCTACACCTTC

V gene: TRBV9
clone size: .
D gene: .
J gene: TRBJ1-4
CDR3 protein: CASSVGTSGGNWEKLFF
CDR3 DNA: TGTGCCAGCAGCGTAGGAACTAGCGGGGGTAACTGGGAAAAACTGTTTTTT

V gene: TRBV15
clone size: .
D gene: TRBD1
J gene: TRBJ2-3
CDR3 protein: CATSRTGATDTQYF
CDR3 DNA: TGTGCCACCAGCAGAACAGGGGCTACGGATACGCAGTATTTT

V gene: TRBV12-3/TRBV12-4
clone size: .
D gene: .
J gene: TRBJ2-1
CDR3 protein: CASSLDLEQFF
CDR3 DNA: TGTGCCAGCAGTCTCGACTTAGAGCAGTTCTTC

V gene: TRBV4-1
clone size: few
D gene: .
J gene: TRBJ2-7
CDR3 protein: CASSQDRQYEQYF
CDR3 DNA: TGCGCCAGCAGCCAAGATCGACAGTACGAGCAGTACTTC

V gene: TRBV2
clone size: .
D gene: .
J gene: TRBJ1-5
CDR3 protein: CASSVSGGQPQHF
CDR3 DNA: TGTGCCAGCAGTGTGTCGGGGGGGCAGCCCCAGCATTTT

V gene: TRBV7-3
clone size: .
D gene: .
J gene: TRBJ2-7
CDR3 protein: CASSLPTERRVEQYF
CDR3 DNA: TGTGCCAGCAGCTTACCGACGGAGCGCCGGGTTGAGCAGTACTTC

V gene: TRBV11-1
clone size: .
D gene: .
J gene: TRBJ1-1
CDR3 protein: CASSDLPEGSTEAFF
CDR3 DNA: TGTGCCAGCAGCGACCTGCCGGAGGGGAGCACTGAAGCTTTCTTT

V gene: TRBV29-1
clone size: .
D gene: TRBD1
J gene: TRBJ1-1
CDR3 protein: CSVEARGTGTEAFF
CDR3 DNA: TGCAGCGTTGAAGCCCGAGGGACAGGCACTGAAGCTTTCTTT

V gene: TRBV2
clone size: .
D gene: TRBD2
J gene: TRBJ2-1
CDR3 protein: CASSISGGLEQFF
CDR3 DNA: TGTGCCAGCAGTATCTCGGGGGGTCTTGAGCAGTTCTTC

V gene: TRBV29-1
clone size: .
D gene: .
J gene: TRBJ1-2
CDR3 protein: CSVVVQSYGYTF
CDR3 DNA: TGCAGCGTTGTAGTACAGAGCTATGGCTACACCTTC

V gene: TRBV3-1/TRBV3-2
clone size: .
D gene: TRBD2
J gene: TRBJ2-3
CDR3 protein: CASSQVGTSGRNTQYF
CDR3 DNA: TGTGCCAGCAGCCAAGTGGGTACTAGCGGGAGAAATACGCAGTATTTT

V gene: TRBV28
clone size: .
D gene: TRBD1
J gene: TRBJ1-1
CDR3 protein: CASTHHRGPNTEAFF
CDR3 DNA: TGTGCCAGCACCCATCACAGGGGCCCAAACACTGAAGCTTTCTTT

V gene: TRBV25-1
clone size: .
D gene: .
J gene: TRBJ1-1
CDR3 protein: CASTMNTEAFF
CDR3 DNA: TGTGCCAGCACCATGAACACTGAAGCTTTCTTT

V gene: TRBV3-1/TRBV3-2
clone size: .
D gene: TRBD1
J gene: TRBJ2-7
CDR3 protein: CASSQALGGGYEQYF
CDR3 DNA: TGTGCCAGCAGCCAAGCGTTAGGGGGCGGTTACGAGCAGTACTTC

V gene: TRBV4-1
clone size: .
D gene: TRBD1
J gene: TRBJ1-6
CDR3 protein: CASSQGLTGGSPLHF
CDR3 DNA: TGCGCCAGCAGCCAAGGACTGACAGGGGGCTCACCCCTCCACTTT

V gene: TRBV20-1
clone size: .
D gene: .
J gene: TRBJ2-3
CDR3 protein: CSAGGDTQYF
CDR3 DNA: TGCAGTGCGGGAGGAGATACGCAGTATTTT

V gene: TRBV7-3
clone size: once
D gene: TRBD1
J gene: TRBJ1-2
CDR3 protein: CASSLTGQGNGYTF
CDR3 DNA: TGTGCCAGCAGCTTAACGGGACAGGGGAATGGCTACACCTTC

V gene: TRBV5-1
clone size: .
D gene: TRBD2
J gene: TRBJ2-5
CDR3 protein: CASSLDSGGETQYF
CDR3 DNA: TGCGCCAGCAGCTTGGATTCGGGGGGAGAGACCCAGTACTTC

V gene: TRBV9
clone size: .
D gene: .
J gene: TRBJ1-6
CDR3 protein: CASSKQGGNSPLHF
CDR3 DNA: TGTGCCAGCAGCAAACAGGGAGGGAATTCACCCCTCCACTTT